The sample holds one count of the clone carrying this T cell receptor (beta chain). Antigen: not known. The sample belongs to a study of CD8+ T cells in alopecia areata. Broader study findings: Tofacitinib significantly brought down scalp clonality and expanded CD8+ clones among top 100.

Extraction of RNA preceded its reverse transcription into cDNA, which served as the sequencing template. Produced via immunoSEQ multiplex PCR; TCRdb's table is partial and in-frame only. This sample yields some 44,000 clones, of which around nine tenths are seen a single time; approximately 17% belongs to the top ten. The CDR3 consists of 14 residues. V lost 3 bases to trimming and J lost 2 bases, with 14 bases between them. Germline V gene data show CDR1 as SQVTM and CDR2 as ANQGSEA. Treatment noted: oral pan-JAK inhibitor, 5-10 mg twice daily. Researchers gathered lesional scalp punch biopsies and peripheral blood from patients with alopecia areata.

Sequenced here: CD8+ T cells sorted from blood, sampled at week 24, from a patient treated with tofacitinib. This clonotype originated in a human donor with alopecia areata. This chain connects TRBV29-1 to TRBJ2-7; D may be TRBD2 (5 bases). The CDR3 loop is CSVDSAGSPYEQYF. The CDR3 DNA is TGCAGCGTTGATTCGGCGGGCAGCCCCTACGAGCAGTACTTC.